This is a list of T cell receptor beta chains from one sample in a study of blood T cells in healthy people across ages. MiXCR, applied by TCRdb to the 5' RACE reads, yields one record per CDR3 protein. There are some 1.5 million distinct CDR3 sequences in the sample; under 30% occur only once, and around 7.7% lies in the top ten. The specimen was blood. These receptors all come from a woman aged 30 to 39 in good health. The CDR3 runs from the conserved cysteine through the conserved F or W. A D gene is named only where the DNA matches it firmly. A row's size may be missing; if present it is once, few, many or a size class.

size,length,V,J,D,CDR3,DNA
NA,16,TRBV3-1,TRBJ2-2,TRBD2,CASSPSERGYTGELFF,TGTGCCAGCAGCCCATCCGAGCGGGGCTACACCGGGGAGCTGTTTTTT
few,13,TRBV7-3,TRBJ2-7,NA,CASSPALSSEQYF,TGTGCCAGCAGCCCTGCCTTGAGCTCCGAGCAGTACTTC
many,13,TRBV7-6,TRBJ1-5,NA,CASSLQTNQPQHF,TGTGCCAGCAGCTTACAGACTAATCAGCCCCAGCATTTT
NA,14,TRBV24-1,TRBJ1-2,NA,CATSGRGNNYGYTF,TGTGCCACCAGTGGACGAGGGAACAACTATGGCTACACCTTC
NA,16,TRBV6-6,TRBJ2-3,TRBD2,CASRWGTGLSTDTQYF,TGTGCCAGCAGGTGGGGAACGGGACTAAGCACAGATACGCAGTATTTT
NA,15,TRBV7-6,TRBJ1-1,NA,CASSSSVGRGTEAFF,TGTGCCAGCAGCTCCTCCGTGGGGCGTGGGACTGAAGCTTTCTTT
NA,17,TRBV11-2,TRBJ2-3,TRBD1,CASSHQVGGPNTDTQYF,TGTGCCAGCAGCCATCAAGTAGGGGGCCCCAACACAGATACGCAGTATTTT
NA,14,TRBV5-1,TRBJ1-6,TRBD1,CASSGTGGDSPLHF,TGCGCCAGCAGCGGGACAGGGGGGGATTCACCCCTCCACTTT
NA,13,TRBV14,TRBJ1-4,TRBD1,CASRQGLYEKLFF,TGTGCCAGCCGACAGGGATTGTATGAAAAACTGTTTTTT
many,14,TRBV9,TRBJ2-5,NA,CASSSSGGLETQYF,TGTGCCAGCAGCTCCTCCGGGGGCTTGGAGACCCAGTACTTC
few,15,TRBV5-5,TRBJ1-5,NA,CASSFEGSSDQPQHF,TGTGCCAGCAGCTTTGAGGGCAGTAGCGATCAGCCCCAGCATTTT
NA,15,TRBV29-1,TRBJ2-7,TRBD1,CSVRTLDRGRREQYF,TGCAGCGTAAGAACCTTGGACAGGGGGCGGCGAGAGCAGTACTTC
many,16,TRBV6-6,TRBJ2-7,TRBD2,CASSPSSGRLSYEQYF,TGTGCCAGCAGCCCCTCAAGCGGGAGGCTCTCCTACGAGCAGTACTTC
NA,14,TRBV7-3,TRBJ2-5,TRBD1,CASSRDSAQETQYF,TGTGCCAGCAGCCGGGACAGCGCCCAAGAGACCCAGTACTTC
many,13,TRBV28,TRBJ1-2,NA,CASSFDSNRGYTF,TGTGCCAGCAGTTTTGACAGTAATCGTGGCTACACCTTC
many,14,TRBV29-1,TRBJ2-7,NA,CSVEGWGQFYEQYF,TGCAGCGTTGAAGGGTGGGGCCAATTCTACGAGCAGTACTTC
NA,13,TRBV10-3,TRBJ2-5,NA,CAITEALQETQYF,TGTGCCATCACCGAGGCCCTGCAAGAGACCCAGTACTTC
NA,16,TRBV12-3/TRBV12-4,TRBJ2-1,NA,CASRLGHLRGYNEQFF,TGTGCCAGCAGGCTGGGACACCTGAGAGGATACAATGAGCAGTTCTTC
NA,16,TRBV12-3/TRBV12-4,TRBJ2-3,TRBD2,CASSPGLVKSTDTQYF,TGTGCCAGCAGTCCCGGACTAGTGAAGAGCACAGATACGCAGTATTTT
NA,13,TRBV20-1,TRBJ2-5,TRBD1,CSAVGQANNEQYF,TGCAGTGCCGTCGGACAGGCGAACAATGAGCAGTACTTC
many,16,TRBV7-6,TRBJ2-7,TRBD1,CASSSRSGTGSYEQYF,TGTGCCAGCAGCTCTCGGTCCGGGACAGGCTCCTACGAGCAGTACTTC
NA,15,TRBV24-1,TRBJ2-1,TRBD2,CTTSDSGLAGDEQFF,TGTACCACCAGTGATTCAGGACTAGCGGGGGATGAGCAGTTCTTC
NA,15,TRBV9,TRBJ2-7,NA,CASSVEEAPSYEQYF,TGTGCCAGCAGCGTGGAGGAGGCTCCCTCCTACGAGCAGTACTTC
NA,12,TRBV10-3,TRBJ2-3,NA,CAISDGIDTQYF,TGTGCCATCAGTGATGGTATTGATACGCAGTATTTT
many,13,TRBV13,TRBJ2-7,TRBD2,CASSLGLDYEQYF,TGTGCCAGCAGCCTGGGACTAGACTACGAGCAGTACTTC
NA,17,TRBV11-2,TRBJ2-7,NA,CASSSRPGTEIRYEQYF,TGTGCCAGCAGCTCCAGACCCGGGACCGAAATTCGCTACGAGCAGTACTTC
many,14,TRBV19,TRBJ2-7,TRBD2,CASSTSGRAYEQYF,TGTGCCAGTAGCACTAGCGGGAGGGCCTACGAGCAGTACTTC
many,12,TRBV10-2,TRBJ2-1,TRBD1,CAGGQGYNEQFF,TGCGCCGGCGGACAGGGTTACAATGAGCAGTTCTTC
few,16,TRBV5-6,TRBJ1-6,TRBD1,CASSLETGGTNSPLHF,TGTGCCAGCAGCTTGGAGACAGGGGGGACGAATTCACCCCTCCACTTT
many,13,TRBV27,TRBJ2-5,NA,CASSRQSGETQYF,TGTGCCAGCAGCCGACAAAGCGGGGAGACCCAGTACTTC
NA,13,TRBV20-1,TRBJ2-5,NA,CSARGAVGKTQYF,TGCAGTGCTAGGGGGGCGGTGGGGAAGACCCAGTACTTC
once,14,TRBV7-2,TRBJ1-2,TRBD1,CASSPSQGGDGYAF,TGTGCCAGCAGCCCAAGCCAGGGGGGAGATGGCTACGCCTTC
many,13,TRBV29-1,TRBJ1-2,NA,CSVRSTEDYGYTF,TGCAGCGTTCGATCCACCGAGGACTATGGCTACACCTTC
few,13,TRBV29-1,TRBJ2-1,NA,CSVDRGIDNEQFF,TGCAGCGTTGATCGCGGGATAGACAATGAGCAGTTCTTC
NA,12,TRBV28,TRBJ1-1,NA,CAVGGMLTEAFF,TGTGCCGTTGGGGGAATGTTGACTGAAGCTTTCTTT
few,14,TRBV29-1,TRBJ2-3,TRBD1,CSVERTGVMNTQYF,TGCAGCGTCGAACGGACAGGGGTTATGAATACGCAGTATTTT
few,16,TRBV27,TRBJ2-3,TRBD2,CASSLSMRGGADTQYF,TGTGCCAGCAGTTTATCCATGCGGGGGGGTGCAGATACGCAGTATTTT
NA,11,TRBV10-3,TRBJ2-3,NA,CAISVQSTQYF,TGTGCCATCAGCGTCCAGAGTACGCAGTATTTT
NA,13,TRBV20-1,TRBJ2-3,NA,CSARGPPVDTQYF,TGCAGTGCTAGAGGGCCTCCGGTGGATACGCAGTATTTT
few,15,TRBV4-1,TRBJ2-1,NA,CASSQDGGGPNEQFF,TGCGCCAGCAGCCAAGATGGCGGGGGCCCTAATGAGCAGTTCTTC
NA,15,TRBV14,TRBJ2-2,NA,CASSQGASRTGELFF,TGCGCCAGCAGCCAAGGCGCCAGCCGCACCGGGGAGCTGTTTTTT
NA,16,TRBV29-1,TRBJ2-1,TRBD2,CSVEAFSGGAYNEQFF,TGCAGCGTTGAAGCTTTTAGCGGGGGGGCATACAATGAGCAGTTCTTC
NA,16,TRBV27,TRBJ1-3,TRBD1,CASSPRRGQLGNTIYF,TGTGCCAGCAGTCCACGCCGGGGACAGCTTGGAAACACCATATATTTT
once,13,TRBV7-6,TRBJ2-7,NA,CASSYPGKYEQYF,TGTGCCAGCAGCTACCCAGGGAAGTACGAGCAGTACTTC
NA,16,TRBV15,TRBJ1-6,NA,CATSREWGPRVSPLHF,TGTGCCACCAGCAGAGAGTGGGGTCCCAGAGTGTCACCCCTCCACTTT
few,15,TRBV7-6,TRBJ2-3,NA,CASSPGWTSTDTQYF,TGTGCCAGCAGCCCCGGCTGGACTAGCACAGATACGCAGTATTTT
few,12,TRBV20-1,TRBJ2-5,NA,CSTSGTEETQYF,TGCAGCACTTCCGGGACGGAAGAGACCCAGTACTTC
few,15,TRBV6-2/TRBV6-3,TRBJ2-5,TRBD1,CASSFGQGRQEAQYF,TGTGCCAGCAGTTTTGGACAGGGACGGCAAGAGGCCCAGTACTTC
few,15,TRBV5-1,TRBJ2-3,NA,CASSMAATSTDTQYF,TGCGCCAGCAGCATGGCTGCTACTAGCACAGATACGCAGTATTTT
NA,14,TRBV20-1,TRBJ2-3,NA,CSARESGPTDTQYF,TGCAGTGCTAGAGAATCAGGACCCACAGATACGCAGTATTTT
NA,16,TRBV7-2,TRBJ2-7,TRBD2,CASSSSPTSGPYEQYF,TGTGCCAGCAGCTCCTCCCCGACTAGCGGGCCCTACGAGCAGTACTTC
few,15,TRBV11-2,TRBJ1-5,NA,CASSRTMYSNQPQHF,TGTGCCAGCAGCCGGACAATGTATAGCAATCAGCCCCAGCATTTT
few,14,TRBV28,TRBJ1-5,NA,CASSLLSSNQPQHF,TGTGCCAGCAGTTTATTGTCTAGCAATCAGCCCCAGCATTTT